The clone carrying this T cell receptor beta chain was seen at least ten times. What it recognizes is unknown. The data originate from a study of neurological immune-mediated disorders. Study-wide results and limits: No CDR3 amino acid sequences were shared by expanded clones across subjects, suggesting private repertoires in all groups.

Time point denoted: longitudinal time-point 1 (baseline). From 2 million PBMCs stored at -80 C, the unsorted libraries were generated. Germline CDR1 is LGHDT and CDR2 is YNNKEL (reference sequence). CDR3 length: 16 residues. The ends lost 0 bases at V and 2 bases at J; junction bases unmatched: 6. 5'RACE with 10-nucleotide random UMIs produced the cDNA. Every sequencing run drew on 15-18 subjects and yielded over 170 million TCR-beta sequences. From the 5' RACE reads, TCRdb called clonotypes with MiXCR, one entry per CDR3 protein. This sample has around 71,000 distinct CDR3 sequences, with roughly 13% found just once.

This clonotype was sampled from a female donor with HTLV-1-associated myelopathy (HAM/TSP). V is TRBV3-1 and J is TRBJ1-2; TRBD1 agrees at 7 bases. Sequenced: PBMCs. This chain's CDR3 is CASSQEGGTANYGYTF. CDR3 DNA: TGTGCCAGCAGCCAAGAAGGTGGGACAGCGAACTATGGCTACACCTTC.